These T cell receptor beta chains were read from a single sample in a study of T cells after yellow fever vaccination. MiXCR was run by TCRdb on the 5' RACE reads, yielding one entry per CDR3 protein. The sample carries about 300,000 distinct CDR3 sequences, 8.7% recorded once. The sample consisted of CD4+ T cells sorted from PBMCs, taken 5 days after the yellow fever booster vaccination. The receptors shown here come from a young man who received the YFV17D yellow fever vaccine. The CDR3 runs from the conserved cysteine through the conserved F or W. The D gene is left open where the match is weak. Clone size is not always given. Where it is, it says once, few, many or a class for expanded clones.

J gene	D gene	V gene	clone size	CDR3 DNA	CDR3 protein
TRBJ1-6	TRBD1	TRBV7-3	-	TGTGCCAGCAGCTTAGGTCAGGGGGCTCGGTCACCCCTCCACTTT	CASSLGQGARSPLHF
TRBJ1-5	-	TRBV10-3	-	TGTGCCATCAGTGGCCTGGGGGACGGTCGAGGTTCGCCCCAGCATTTT	CAISGLGDGRGSPQHF
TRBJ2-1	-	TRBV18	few	TGTGCCAGCTCACCAATCGGGTACAATGAGCAGTTCTTC	CASSPIGYNEQFF
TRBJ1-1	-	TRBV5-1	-	TGCGCCAGCAGCCCGGATGGACACGCTGAAGCTTTCTTT	CASSPDGHAEAFF
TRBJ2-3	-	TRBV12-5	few	TGTGCTAGTGGTTTGGAGTTTCTGGATACGCAGTATTTT	CASGLEFLDTQYF
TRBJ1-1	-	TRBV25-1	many	TGTGCCAGCATAAGGTCTGAGGTGAACACTGAAGCTTTCTTT	CASIRSEVNTEAFF
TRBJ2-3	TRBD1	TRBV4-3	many	TGTGCCAGCAGCCAGGACAGGGGAGCAGATACGCAGTATTTT	CASSQDRGADTQYF
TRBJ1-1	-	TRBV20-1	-	TGCAGTGCTAGAAGGGAGGGTGAAGCTTTCTTT	CSARREGEAFF
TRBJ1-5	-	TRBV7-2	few	TGTGCCAGCAGCCCCTACAGGGACCAGCCCCAGCATTTT	CASSPYRDQPQHF
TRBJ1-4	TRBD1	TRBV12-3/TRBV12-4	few	TGTGCCAGCAGTAGGGACAGCACTAATGAAAAACTGTTTTTT	CASSRDSTNEKLFF
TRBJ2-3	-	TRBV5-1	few	TGCGCCAGCAGCTTGGCCAGCTCGGGGCATAGCACAGATACGCAGTATTTT	CASSLASSGHSTDTQYF
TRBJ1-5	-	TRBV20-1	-	TGCAGTGCTCAGAATGGGGCAGGTAGCAATCAGCCCCAGCATTTT	CSAQNGAGSNQPQHF
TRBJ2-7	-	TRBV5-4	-	TGTGCCAGCAGCTTGGATGAGGGATACGAGCAGTACTTC	CASSLDEGYEQYF
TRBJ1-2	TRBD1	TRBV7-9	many	TGTGCCAGCAGCTTGAAACAGGGGCTTTTTAACTATGGCTACACCTTC	CASSLKQGLFNYGYTF
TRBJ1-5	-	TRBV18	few	TGTGCCAGCTCCCGCGCCCGAGGGGGTGGGTATCAGCCCCAGCATTTT	CASSRARGGGYQPQHF
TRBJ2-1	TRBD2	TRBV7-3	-	TGTGCCAGCAGCAATCTAGCGGGACGATTCAATGAGCAGTTCTTC	CASSNLAGRFNEQFF
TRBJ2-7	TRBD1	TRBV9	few	TGTGCCAGCAGCCCGGGACAGGGAAGGTACGAGCAGTACTTC	CASSPGQGRYEQYF
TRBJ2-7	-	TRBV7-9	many	TGTGCCAGCAGCCGGGATTACCACTACGAGCAGTACTTC	CASSRDYHYEQYF
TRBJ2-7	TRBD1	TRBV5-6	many	TGTGCCAGCAGCTACAGGGGGCCCTACGAGCAGTACTTC	CASSYRGPYEQYF
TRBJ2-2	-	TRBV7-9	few	TGTGCCAGCAGCTTAACAGGGAATGCCGGGGAGCTGTTTTTT	CASSLTGNAGELFF
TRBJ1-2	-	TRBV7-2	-	TGTGCCAGCAGCTTAGACAGAGGGTCTACCTATGGCTACACCTTC	CASSLDRGSTYGYTF
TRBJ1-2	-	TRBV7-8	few	TGTGCCAGCAGCTTATCGGGTGGGTCTGAGTATGGCTACACCTTC	CASSLSGGSEYGYTF
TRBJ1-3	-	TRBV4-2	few	TGTGCCAGCAGCCCCGGGGCATCTGGAAACACCATATATTTT	CASSPGASGNTIYF
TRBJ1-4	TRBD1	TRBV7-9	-	TGTGCCAGCAACCAGGGGGACAGGGAAAATGAAAAACTGTTTTTT	CASNQGDRENEKLFF
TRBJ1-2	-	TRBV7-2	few	TGTGCCAGCAGCATAGGACAAATAGGGGCCTATGGCTACACCTTC	CASSIGQIGAYGYTF
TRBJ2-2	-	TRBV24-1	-	TGTGCCACCAGTCAGCAGGGCCGAACCGGGGAGCTGTTTTTT	CATSQQGRTGELFF
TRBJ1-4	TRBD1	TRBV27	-	TGTGCCAGCAGTTTATTTCAGGGACAGGGGTCTGAAAAACTGTTTTTT	CASSLFQGQGSEKLFF
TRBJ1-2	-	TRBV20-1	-	TGCAGTGCTAGCCAGGGGATCTATGGCGGCTACACCTTC	CSASQGIYGGYTF
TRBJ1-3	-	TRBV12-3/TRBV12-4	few	TGTGCCAGCAGCCGAGGCAGTTTCTCTGGAAACACCATATATTTT	CASSRGSFSGNTIYF
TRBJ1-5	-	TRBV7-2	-	TGTGCCAGCAGCTTCACCCCCGGCGGACCCCAGCATTTT	CASSFTPGGPQHF
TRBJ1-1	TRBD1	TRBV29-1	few	TGCAGCGTTGAAGGGAAGACAGGGGGTCTCACTGAAGCTTTCTTT	CSVEGKTGGLTEAFF
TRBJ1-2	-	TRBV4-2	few	TGTGCCAGCAGCCAAGCCCCAAGGGATGAAGGCTACACCTTC	CASSQAPRDEGYTF
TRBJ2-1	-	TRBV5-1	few	TGCGCCAGCAGCTTAAGCAGCAGGGCCTACAATGAGCAGTTCTTC	CASSLSSRAYNEQFF
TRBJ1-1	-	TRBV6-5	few	TGTGCCAGCAGAAACAGGATGAACACTGAAGCTTTCTTT	CASRNRMNTEAFF
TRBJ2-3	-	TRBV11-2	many	TGTGCCAGCAGCTTAGCATCCGGGGGTGGCCTTAGCACAGATACGCAGTATTTT	CASSLASGGGLSTDTQYF
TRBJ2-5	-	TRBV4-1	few	TGCGCCAGCAGCCAAGGTCGCGGGCAAGAGACCCAGTACTTC	CASSQGRGQETQYF
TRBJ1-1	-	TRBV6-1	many	TGTGCCAGCACCGGGACCGCGAACACTGAAGCTTTCTTT	CASTGTANTEAFF
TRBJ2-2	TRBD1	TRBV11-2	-	TGTGCCAGCAGGTCGGGACAGGGGGCAACCGGGGAGCTGTTTTTT	CASRSGQGATGELFF
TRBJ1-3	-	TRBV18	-	TGTGCCAGCTCACCATTCATCCCAGAGGAATCTGGAAACACCATATATTTT	CASSPFIPEESGNTIYF
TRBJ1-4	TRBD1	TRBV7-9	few	TGTGCCAGCAGCTTGACAGGGACAGTGGAACTGTTTTTT	CASSLTGTVELFF
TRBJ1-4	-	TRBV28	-	TGTGCCAGCAGGACGACGGGAGCAACTAATGAAAAACTGTTTTTT	CASRTTGATNEKLFF
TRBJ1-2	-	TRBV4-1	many	TGCGCCAGCAGCCAAGACGCAGCTCGGGGCTACACCTTC	CASSQDAARGYTF
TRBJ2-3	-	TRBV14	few	TGTGCCAGCAGCCCTCTTCGGGGGATCACAGATACGCAGTATTTT	CASSPLRGITDTQYF
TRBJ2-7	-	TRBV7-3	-	TGTGCCAGCAGCCCGGGAGACAGGGTTCGCTTCGGCGAGCAGTACTTC	CASSPGDRVRFGEQYF
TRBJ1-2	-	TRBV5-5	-	TGTGCCAGCAGCAGGGCGGGGGACCCGTACGGCTACACCTTC	CASSRAGDPYGYTF
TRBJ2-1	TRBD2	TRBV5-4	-	TGTGCCAGCAGCTTGGAGCTAGCGGGGGGGCCGCGGAATGAGCAGTTCTTC	CASSLELAGGPRNEQFF
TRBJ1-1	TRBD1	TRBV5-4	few	TGTGCCAGCAGCTTGCTGTTTAGGGGGCGGGAGGACACTGAAGCTTTCTTT	CASSLLFRGREDTEAFF
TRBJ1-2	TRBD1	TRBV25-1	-	TGTGCCAGCAGTGACAGGGCAGGGGGATTTTATGGCTACACCTTC	CASSDRAGGFYGYTF
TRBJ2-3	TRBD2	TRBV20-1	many	TGCAGTGCGGATACGGGGGGGCCCCAGTATTTT	CSADTGGPQYF
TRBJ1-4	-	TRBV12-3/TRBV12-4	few	TGTGCCAGCACCGACAGTAGGGTCGATGAAAAACTGTTTTTT	CASTDSRVDEKLFF
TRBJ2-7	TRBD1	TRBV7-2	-	TGTGCCAGCAGCCAGGGGCAGGGGGCGGTCAGCGAGCAGTACTTC	CASSQGQGAVSEQYF
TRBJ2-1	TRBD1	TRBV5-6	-	TGTGCCAGCAGCCGGGACAGGGGGCGACTGGATGAGCAGTTCTTC	CASSRDRGRLDEQFF
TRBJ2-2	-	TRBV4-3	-	TGCGCCAGCAGCCAAGCCGCAGCTAGAATCGGGGAGCTGTTTTTT	CASSQAAARIGELFF
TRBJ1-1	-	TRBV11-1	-	TGTGCCAGCAGCCCATTCGGGGACACTGAAGCTTTCTTT	CASSPFGDTEAFF
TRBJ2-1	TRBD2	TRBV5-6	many	TGTGCCAGCAGCTATAGCGGGGGCTACTACAATGAGCAGTTCTTC	CASSYSGGYYNEQFF
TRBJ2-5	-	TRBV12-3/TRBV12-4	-	TGTGCCAGCAGTCCCGGGGGCCCCCAAGAGACCCAGTACTTC	CASSPGGPQETQYF
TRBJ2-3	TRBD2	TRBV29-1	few	TGCAGCGCGGCACGGCAGGGAGGGGCAGATACGCAGTATTTT	CSAARQGGADTQYF
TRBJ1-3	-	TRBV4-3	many	TGCGCCAGCAGCCAAGAAAGGCTGGAAAACACCATATATTTT	CASSQERLENTIYF
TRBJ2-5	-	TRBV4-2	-	TGTGCCAGCAGCCAAGATATCGGGGGATACCAAGAGACCCTGTACTTC	CASSQDIGGYQETLYF